A selection of T cell receptor beta chains follows, all from one sample in a study of T cell responses to AZD1222 COVID-19 vaccine. Clones were read by immunoSEQ multiplex PCR, and TCRdb kept only the in-frame ones, dropping some. The sample holds 140,000 or so clones; about nine tenths are singletons and the top ten take about 4.8%. The source material was peripheral blood, sampled on day 0 of AZD1222 vaccination. These receptors were obtained from an adult in good health. CDR3s include the opening cysteine and the closing phenylalanine or tryptophan. D genes are given only for firm matches. Size tells how often a clone was seen (once, few, many) or the class of an expanded clone, and some rows leave it out.

v_call	d_call	j_call	clone_size	cdr3_aa	cdr3_nt
TRBV5-1	TRBD2	TRBJ2-6	-	CASSIVAGSSGANVLTF	TGCGCCAGCAGCATCGTAGCGGGGAGCTCTGGGGCCAACGTCCTGACTTTC
TRBV9	TRBD2	TRBJ2-2	-	CASSVEVLAGAGTGELFF	TGTGCCAGCAGCGTAGAGGTCCTAGCGGGAGCCGGGACCGGGGAGCTGTTTTTT
TRBV10-3	-	TRBJ1-1	few	CAINQGVNTEAFF	TGTGCCATCAATCAGGGAGTGAACACTGAAGCTTTCTTT
TRBV7-2	-	TRBJ1-2	once	CASSYGGLRYGYTF	TGTGCCAGCAGCTACGGGGGTCTGCGCTATGGCTACACCTTC
TRBV28	-	TRBJ1-2	-	CASKGGLVGYTF	TGTGCCAGCAAGGGGGGGTTAGTTGGCTACACCTTC
TRBV11-2	TRBD1	TRBJ1-2	-	CASSLGTGGHGYTF	TGTGCCAGCAGCTTAGGGACAGGGGGCCATGGCTACACCTTC
TRBV27	-	TRBJ2-7	once	CASRAVRRASYEQYF	TGTGCCAGCAGGGCTGTGCGGAGGGCCTCCTACGAGCAGTACTTC
TRBV30	-	TRBJ1-2	-	CAWSGPPTYGYTF	TGTGCCTGGAGTGGGCCACCGACGTATGGCTACACCTTC
TRBV2	TRBD2	TRBJ2-7	-	CASSLAGGTYEQYF	TGTGCCAGCAGCTTAGCGGGGGGAACGTACGAGCAGTACTTC
TRBV5-4	-	TRBJ2-7	-	CASSLMATDEQYF	TGTGCCAGCAGCTTGATGGCTACCGACGAGCAGTACTTC
TRBV18	-	TRBJ2-7	-	CASTRGGGDYEQYF	TGTGCCAGCACCCGGGGCGGAGGAGACTACGAGCAGTACTTC
TRBV28	TRBD2	TRBJ2-3	-	CASSTRRGRAPDTQYF	TGTGCCAGCAGCACCCGTCGCGGGAGGGCCCCAGATACGCAGTATTTT
TRBV29-1	TRBD2	TRBJ2-1	few	CSVDRTSGTSNEQFF	TGCAGCGTCGACCGTACTAGCGGGACTTCCAATGAGCAGTTCTTC
TRBV12-3/TRBV12-4	-	TRBJ2-3	-	CASSFYSTDTQYF	TGTGCCAGCAGTTTTTACTCCACAGATACGCAGTATTTT
TRBV7-6	-	TRBJ2-7	-	CASSLAGSSYEQYF	TGTGCCAGCAGCTTAGCAGGGAGTAGCTACGAGCAGTACTTC
TRBV2	TRBD1	TRBJ2-2	once	CASSAGQGRSTGELFF	TGTGCCAGCAGTGCGGGACAGGGAAGAAGTACCGGGGAGCTGTTTTTT
TRBV28	-	TRBJ1-4	-	CASSIGDRLSNEKLFF	TGTGCCAGCAGTATAGGAGACAGGCTTTCTAATGAAAAACTGTTTTTT
TRBV30	-	TRBJ2-7	-	CAWSIRGGPYYEQYF	TGTGCCTGGAGTATACGAGGCGGCCCGTACTACGAGCAGTACTTC
TRBV7-8	-	TRBJ2-7	-	CAIGGGHEQYF	TGTGCCATCGGTGGTGGGCACGAGCAGTACTTC
TRBV4-1	TRBD2	TRBJ2-1	-	CASSQSTSGGAEFF	TGCGCCAGCAGCCAGTCGACTAGCGGGGGGGCCGAGTTCTTC
TRBV18	TRBD1	TRBJ2-7	-	CASSPHQDRIIYEQYF	TGTGCCAGCTCACCACATCAGGACAGGATTATCTACGAGCAGTACTTC
TRBV5-6	TRBD1	TRBJ1-5	-	CASSMGQGAFWEPQHF	TGTGCCAGCAGTATGGGACAGGGGGCCTTCTGGGAGCCCCAGCATTTT
TRBV5-1	-	TRBJ2-3	-	CASSLEGVNTQYF	TGCGCCAGCAGCTTGGAGGGGGTAAATACGCAGTATTTT
TRBV19	-	TRBJ1-1	once	CASKAGNTEAFF	TGTGCCAGTAAGGCGGGGAACACTGAAGCTTTCTTT
TRBV7-9	TRBD1	TRBJ1-3	once	CASSLAGQGSNTIYF	TGTGCCAGCAGCTTAGCGGGACAGGGTTCCAACACCATATATTTT
TRBV18	TRBD1	TRBJ2-7	-	CASSPRQGQSSYEQYF	TGTGCCAGCTCACCCCGACAGGGGCAAAGCTCCTACGAGCAGTACTTC
TRBV7-9	-	TRBJ2-5	once	CASTSLETQYF	TGTGCCAGCACCTCTTTAGAGACCCAGTACTTC
TRBV29-1	-	TRBJ1-1	-	CSVVAGMNTEAFF	TGCAGCGTTGTGGCAGGGATGAACACTGAAGCTTTCTTT
TRBV15	-	TRBJ1-3	-	CATSRVGGAGGNTIYF	TGTGCCACCAGCAGAGTAGGTGGGGCAGGCGGAAACACCATATATTTT
TRBV13	TRBD1	TRBJ1-2	-	CASSSAGQGTYYGYTF	TGTGCCAGCAGCTCAGCAGGACAGGGGACGTACTATGGCTACACCTTC
TRBV4-1	TRBD1	TRBJ2-7	-	CASSPGGPLYEQYF	TGCGCCAGCAGCCCAGGGGGCCCCCTCTACGAGCAGTACTTC
TRBV7-9	TRBD1	TRBJ1-2	few	CASRHLDRENGYTF	TGTGCCAGCAGGCACTTGGACAGGGAGAATGGCTACACCTTC
TRBV18	-	TRBJ1-1	-	CASSPPFGEAFF	TGTGCCAGCTCACCCCCTTTCGGAGAAGCTTTCTTT
TRBV29-1	-	TRBJ2-1	once	CSVGVGPSSYNEQFF	TGCAGCGTGGGGGTTGGGCCCAGCTCCTACAATGAGCAGTTCTTC
TRBV30	-	TRBJ1-1	-	CAWIPAPEAFF	TGTGCCTGGATTCCAGCGCCTGAAGCTTTCTTT
TRBV4-1	-	TRBJ1-1	-	CASSRGRMSTEAFF	TGCGCCAGCAGCCGGGGACGAATGAGCACTGAAGCTTTCTTT
TRBV14	-	TRBJ2-7	-	CASSQPGNEQYF	TGTGCCAGCAGCCAGCCCGGTAACGAGCAGTACTTC
TRBV5-5	TRBD1	TRBJ2-3	-	CASSSRTGNADTQYF	TGTGCCAGCAGCTCTAGGACAGGGAACGCAGATACGCAGTATTTT
TRBV25-1	TRBD1	TRBJ2-3	-	CASSVVTGAAGDTQYF	TGTGCCAGCAGTGTAGTCACAGGGGCCGCGGGAGATACGCAGTATTTT